This T cell receptor beta chain appears in the sequencing data of a study of cytomegalovirus exposure and HLA in healthy donors. Study-wide findings and caveats: Using the classifier, cytomegalovirus status was reportedly diagnosed with high specificity and sensitivity.

Worth noting for this clone: Its antigen is still unknown.

The PCR used 60 Vbeta and 13 Jbeta primers. Sequenced by immunoSEQ multiplex PCR; TCRdb stores in-frame clones only, minus some. This table holds 110,000 to 150,000 clones, about 81% found once. From germline, CDR1 is MDHEN and CDR2 SYDVKM. This CDR3 has 12 residues. The V gene end was trimmed by 8 bases and the J gene end by 4 bases; junction bases not matched to a gene: 0. The clonotype comes from a man aged 30 to 45 in good health and CMV-seronegative. What was sequenced was PBMCs. V gene TRBV28 combines with J gene TRBJ2-2; 8 nucleotides align to TRBD2. The CDR3 loop is CASRGGTGELFF. In DNA form, the CDR3 reads TGTGCCAGCCGGGGGGGCACCGGGGAGCTGTTTTTT.